These 30 T cell receptor beta chains share one sample of origin, sequenced in a study of regulatory T cells in long-lasting Graves disease. TCR beta libraries were built with iRepertoire HTBI primers and Arm-PCR of CDR3 regions. One entry per CDR3 protein results from TCRdb running MiXCR on the multiplex PCR reads. The repertoire holds some 370,000 distinct CDR3 sequences, with around 21% as singletons. Described time point: persistent/refractory GD, antithyroid drugs over 5 years with positive TRAb. There was RNA extracted from PBMCs, and the TCR library was made from it. The starting material was peripheral blood mononuclear cells (PBMCs), obtained when the disease was refractory, from a patient treated with antithyroid drugs. Receptors originate from a female donor with Graves disease.

This clonotype has a count of ten or more. V gene TRBV24-1 combines with J gene TRBJ1-5, with D possibly TRBD1 on 5 matching bases. Deletions cut 1 base from V and 8 bases from J, with 8 bases between. Germline values: CDR1 KGHDR, CDR2 SFDVKD. CDR3 length: 13 residues. The CDR3 loop reads CATSDFRGEPQHF. CDR3 DNA sequence: TGTGCCACCAGTGATTTCAGAGGGGAGCCCCAGCATTTT.

This clonotype was seen repeatedly, ten times or more. The chain is built from TRBV7-2 and TRBJ2-7, with TRBD2 as a possible D gene (5 bases). Trimming left V 7 bases short and J 9 bases short, with 22 bases between. From germline, CDR1 is SGHTA and CDR2 FQGNSA. This CDR3 has 14 amino acids. The CDR3 sequence: CASISPSGPEGQYF. The CDR3 nucleotides are TGTGCCAGCATATCACCAAGCGGACCCGAAGGGCAGTACTTC.

This clonotype has a handful of counts. It may be a read error: a sequence one base away is much more abundant. The chain carries TRBV28 and TRBJ1-2, with TRBD1 as a possible D gene (5 bases). The CDR3 is 13 amino acids. Germline V gives CDR1 MDHEN, CDR2 SYDVKM. CDR3 nucleotides: TGTGCCAGCGGTTTACCAGACAGTAGGGGCTACACCTTC. Its translation: CASGLPDSRGYTF.

This clonotype was seen repeatedly, ten times or more. V usage is TRBV27 and J usage is TRBJ1-2; D is possibly TRBD1 (6 bases). Germline V gene lookup returns CDR1 MNHEY and CDR2 SMNVEV (reference sequence). V was pared by 4 bases and J by 5 bases, with 17 bases between. This CDR3 region has 15 residues. The chain's CDR3 is CASSSQGREGYGYTF. CDR3 in DNA: TGTGCCAGCAGTTCTCAGGGGAGGGAGGGGTATGGCTACACCTTC.

V gene TRBV25-1 combines with J gene TRBJ2-7; 7 bases are shared with TRBD2. The CDR3 runs to 15 residues. V was pared by 6 bases and J by 2 bases, with 10 bases of the junction left unmatched. The germline V gene encodes CDR1 MGHDK and CDR2 SYGVNS. In DNA, the CDR3 is TGTGCCAGCAGCCCTAGCGGACCTCCCCCCTACGAGCAGTACTTC. Its translation is CASSPSGPPPYEQYF.

The rearrangement uses TRBV18 and TRBJ2-7; tentatively, D is TRBD2 (5 bases). The V and J ends lost 5 bases and 4 bases respectively, with 18 bases between them. Germline V gene lookup returns CDR1 KGHSH and CDR2 LQKENI. The CDR3 contains 15 residues. The CDR3 loop is CASSWFSGIVYEQYF. The CDR3 DNA reads TGTGCCAGCTCATGGTTTTCCGGGATCGTGTACGAGCAGTACTTC.

As concerns this clonotype: Germline and junction disagree at one end, which may indicate a read error. The chain couples TRBV7-9 to TRBJ2-7; D gene ambiguous. Germline CDR1 reads SEHNR; CDR2 reads FQNEAQ (reference sequence). CDR3 length: 12 amino acids. CDR3: CAGSSSSYEQYF. CDR3 coding DNA: TGTGCCGGCAGCTCTAGCTCCTACGAGCAGTACTTC.

The chain recombines TRBV10-2 with TRBJ1-1; D gene unclear. The CDR3 is 13 amino acids. The germline V gene encodes CDR1 WSHSY and CDR2 SAAADI. Between the trimmed V and J ends, which lost 6 bases and 5 bases, there was a span of 13 bases. CDR3 in DNA: TGCGCCAGCAGACAGCGGGGTGGGACTGAAGCTTTCTTT. As protein: CASRQRGGTEAFF.

The table lists this clonotype with a few counts. This chain connects TRBV11-1 to TRBJ2-3, with D perhaps TRBD1 (6 bases). Looked up from germline, CDR1 is SGHAT and CDR2 is FQDESV (reference sequence). This CDR3 has 14 amino acids. Written as DNA, the CDR3 is TGTGCATCAGCCTCACAGGGCACCTCCGATACGCAGTATTTT. This translates into CASASQGTSDTQYF. The variable domain in full, completed from reference TRBV11-1 and TRBJ2-3, reads EAEVAQSPRYKITEKSQAVAFWCDPISGHATLYWYRQILGQGPELLVQFQDESVVDDSQLPKDRFSAERLKGVDSTLKIQPAELGDSAMYLCASASQGTSDTQYFGPGTRLTVL.

This clonotype was observed a few times. The chain joins TRBV19 to TRBJ1-5; no clear D. The CDR3 extends over 14 amino acids. V was clipped by 0 bases and J by 4 bases, with 7 bases between them. Per the germline V gene, CDR1 is LNHDA and CDR2 is SQIVND (reference sequence). The CDR3 DNA is TGTGCCAGTAGTATAGATTTGGTGAATCAGCCCCAGCATTTT. This encodes CASSIDLVNQPQHF.

V gene TRBV5-1 combines with J gene TRBJ2-3, with D possibly being TRBD1 or TRBD2 (5 bases each). V was pared by 0 bases and J by 4 bases, with 15 bases between. CDR1 SGHRS and CDR2 YFSETQ come from the germline V gene. This CDR3 comprises 16 residues. The CDR3 DNA reads TGCGCCAGCAGCTTGGAACGGGGCGCAGGATCAGATACGCAGTATTTT. Its protein product is CASSLERGAGSDTQYF.

This clonotype was counted at least ten times. The chain uses TRBV3-1 and TRBJ1-1; possibly TRBD1 for D (5 bases). The CDR3 spans 15 residues. The germline CDR1 and CDR2 sequences are LGHDT and YNNKEL (reference sequence). V was clipped by 1 base and J by 0 bases, with 9 bases between them. The CDR3 here is CASSQGGTMNTEAFF. CDR3 nucleotides: TGTGCCAGCAGCCAAGGAGGGACCATGAACACTGAAGCTTTCTTT.

This clonotype appeared many times. The chain has TRBV28 and TRBJ2-7, with D perhaps TRBD1 or TRBD2 (6 bases each). The V end lost 2 bases, the J end lost 3 bases, and 17 bases lay between the germline ends. The CDR3 runs to 16 residues. The germline V gene encodes CDR1 MDHEN and CDR2 SYDVKM. CDR3 loop: CASSLRGTLSSYEQYF. Here the CDR3 DNA reads TGTGCCAGCAGTTTACGGGGGACATTGAGTAGCTACGAGCAGTACTTC.

This clonotype was detected ten times or more. This rearrangement joins TRBV7-2 to TRBJ1-1; a possible D gene is TRBD1 (5 bases). Trimming took 1 base from V and 4 from J, leaving 10 bases between them. Germline lookup yields CDR1 SGHTA and CDR2 FQGNSA. The CDR3 is 14 amino acids. The CDR3 reads CASSLVTGLTEAFF. The CDR3 DNA follows: TGTGCCAGCAGCTTAGTTACAGGTCTCACTGAAGCTTTCTTT.

There are a few counts of this clonotype. This chain links TRBV28 with TRBJ2-1; D is unresolved. The CDR3 runs 10 residues. V was trimmed by 3 bases and J by 7 bases, leaving 1 base between them. The germline gives CDR1 MDHEN, CDR2 SYDVKM. The chain's CDR3 is CASSFNEQFF. CDR3 DNA: TGTGCCAGCAGTTTTAATGAGCAGTTCTTC.

The V and J genes are TRBV3-1 and TRBJ1-4; perhaps TRBD1 as D (5 bases). CDR1 and CDR2 from the germline V gene are LGHDT and YNNKEL (reference sequence). This CDR3 has 15 amino acids. The V gene lost 1 base and the J gene lost 4 bases, with 10 bases spanning the gap. The CDR3 spells CASSQAGEINEKLFF. The CDR3 nucleotides read TGTGCCAGCAGCCAAGCGGGGGAAATTAATGAAAAACTGTTTTTT. Full variable domain (outside the CDR3, taken from reference TRBV3-1 and TRBJ1-4): DTAVSQTPKYLVTQMGNDKSIKCEQNLGHDTMYWYKQDSKKFLKIMFSYNNKELIINETVPNRFSPKSPDKAHLNLHINSLELGDSAVYFCASSQAGEINEKLFFGSGTQLSVL.

This sequence joins TRBV28 and TRBJ2-7, with D hard to call. Per germline, CDR1 MDHEN and CDR2 SYDVKM. The CDR3 is made up of 13 amino acids. V was cut by 2 bases and J by 1 base, with 6 bases left in between. CDR3 residues: CASSLTLSYEQYF. The CDR3 coding sequence is TGTGCCAGCAGTTTAACGCTATCCTACGAGCAGTACTTC. Full variable domain (outside the CDR3, taken from reference TRBV28 and TRBJ2-7): DVKVTQSSRYLVKRTGEKVFLECVQDMDHENMFWYRQDPGLGLRLIYFSYDVKMKEKGDIPEGYSVSREKKERFSLILESASTNQTSMYLCASSLTLSYEQYFGPGTRLTVT.

V gene TRBV7-3 combines with J gene TRBJ2-7; tentative D call: TRBD1 (5 bases). Trimming left V 5 bases short and J 1 base short, with 9 bases between. The length of the CDR3 is 13 residues. Germline V gene sequence: CDR1 SGHTA, CDR2 FQGTGA. CDR3 residues: CASSKTDSYEQYF. The CDR3 DNA is TGTGCCAGCAGCAAGACAGATTCCTACGAGCAGTACTTC.

This clonotype was detected only a few times. The rearrangement uses TRBV6-5 and TRBJ2-5, with D unresolved. CDR3 length: 13 residues. From germline, CDR1 is MNHEY and CDR2 SVGAGI. V was pared by 0 bases and J by 4 bases, with 6 bases between. CDR3 in DNA: TGTGCCAGCAGTTACTCGTTAAGAGAGACCCAGTACTTC. Amino acids: CASSYSLRETQYF.

This clonotype was seen more than once but under ten times. V usage is TRBV28 and J usage is TRBJ2-1, with unresolved D. Germline loops: CDR1 MDHEN, CDR2 SYDVKM. Trimming pared 11 bases from V and 0 bases from J, leaving 8 bases between. This CDR3 has 12 amino acids. This CDR3 is CAHSSSYNEQFF. The CDR3 coding sequence is TGTGCCCATTCAAGCTCCTACAATGAGCAGTTCTTC.

The chain has TRBV10-2 and TRBJ2-7, with a weak D call TRBD1 (6 bases). Germline V gives CDR1 WSHSY, CDR2 SAAADI. Trimming cost V 6 bases and J 1 base, with 13 bases left between them. The length of the CDR3 is 14 residues. DNA of the CDR3: TGCGCCAGCAGGATGGACAGCGTATCCTACGAGCAGTACTTC. Protein sequence: CASRMDSVSYEQYF.

This clonotype appeared a few times. The chain combines TRBV7-9 with TRBJ1-4, with D uncertain. The germline V gene has CDR1 SEHNR and CDR2 FQNEAQ (reference sequence). With 5 bases removed from V and 8 bases from J, the gap between germline ends came to 12 bases. The CDR3 is made up of 13 amino acids. For the CDR3, the DNA is TGTGCCAGCAGCAACTCGCTCTCGGAAAAACTGTTTTTT. As protein: CASSNSLSEKLFF.

The rearrangement links TRBV28 to TRBJ2-1, with 9 nucleotides matching TRBD1. V shed 5 bases, J shed 7 bases, and the junction held 9 bases outside the gene matches. CDR1 is MDHEN, CDR2 SYDVKM, per germline. This CDR3 is built from 15 residues. The CDR3 protein is CASSRRGQGGNEQFF. The CDR3 coding sequence is TGTGCCAGCAGTCGAAGGGGACAGGGTGGAAATGAGCAGTTCTTC.

Comment on this clonotype: A read error may be the cause here, since a much bigger clone is one base away. The rearrangement joins TRBV18 to TRBJ1-1; D is undetermined. Trimming took off 1 base at V and 6 bases at J, with 9 bases between the two ends. CDR3 length: 13 amino acids. Germline V lookup: CDR1 KGHSH, CDR2 LQKENI. In DNA, the CDR3 is TGTGCCAGCTCACCACTGGACGGCGCTGAAGCTTTCTTT. Amino acid sequence: CASSPLDGAEAFF.

The sample holds many counts of this clonotype. This sequence joins TRBV7-2 and TRBJ1-5, with D perhaps TRBD1 (6 bases). Germline values: CDR1 SGHTA, CDR2 FQGNSA. CDR3 length: 16 amino acids. Trimming took 1 base from V and 6 from J, leaving 16 bases between them. CDR3 residues: CASSLVGGGVFQPQHF. The DNA for the CDR3 is TGTGCCAGCAGCTTAGTAGGGGGGGGCGTTTTTCAGCCCCAGCATTTT.

This rearrangement joins TRBV20-1 to TRBJ2-7, with 8 bases matching TRBD2. The CDR3 extends over 17 amino acids. V dropped 0 bases and J dropped 5; count of bases not matched to a gene: 15. Germline V gene sequence: CDR1 DFQATT, CDR2 SNEGSKA (reference sequence). Here the CDR3 DNA reads TGCAGTGCTAGAGAATACGGGGGGGGGACCCTACCCCACGAGCAGTACTTC. Protein sequence: CSAREYGGGTLPHEQYF.

This clonotype was seen a handful of times. The CDR3 does not close with the conserved phenylalanine or tryptophan, likely indicating a read error. The V gene is TRBV6-1, the J gene TRBJ1-1; D is unresolved. With 1 base removed from V and 0 bases from J, the gap between germline ends came to 6 bases. CDR1 is MNHNS, CDR2 SASEGT, per germline. This CDR3 contains 14 residues. The CDR3 coding sequence is TGTGCCAGCAGTGAAGACTTCGTGAACACTGAAGCTTTCCTT. Translating it yields CASSEDFVNTEAFL.

This clonotype was recorded many times. The genes are TRBV7-2 and TRBJ2-5, with 10 bases lining up with TRBD2. The J segment lost 3 bases and the V segment lost 4 bases, leaving 11 bases of the junction unmatched. The CDR3 covers 17 residues. Germline lookup yields CDR1 SGHTA and CDR2 FQGNSA. CDR3 in amino acids: CASSYSMLAGVEETQYF. The CDR3, as DNA: TGTGCCAGCAGCTACTCAATGCTAGCGGGAGTGGAAGAGACCCAGTACTTC.

With respect to this clonotype: Given a much more abundant clone one base away, this may be a read error. The J gene is TRBJ1-2, the V gene TRBV30, with 10 bases matching TRBD1. This CDR3 is 12 amino acids long. Unmatched junction bases numbered 8, after V lost 8 bases and J lost 8 bases. Germline V gives CDR1 GTSNPN, CDR2 SVGIG (reference sequence). CDR3 sequence (DNA): TGTGCCCCACTCCGGGACAGGGGAGGCTACACCTTC. It codes for CAPLRDRGGYTF. Variable domain in full (rest from reference TRBV30 and TRBJ1-2): SQTIHQWPATLVQPVGSPLSLECTVEGTSNPNLYWYRQAAGRGLQLLFYSVGIGQISSEVPQNLSASRPQDRQFILSSKKLLLSDSGFYLCAPLRDRGGYTFGSGTRLTVV.

The V and J genes are TRBV10-2 and TRBJ1-1; no clear D gene. The CDR3 is 13 residues long. Trimming shortened V by 8 bases and J by 1 base, and 11 bases separated the two germline ends. Germline CDR1 and CDR2: WSHSY and SAAADI. The CDR3 nucleotides are TGCGCCAGCCGGCTCTCAAGGAACACTGAAGCTTTCTTT. It specifies CASRLSRNTEAFF.